The 26 T cell receptor beta chains below all came from one sample that was sequenced in a study of Graves' ophthalmopathy and Graves' hyperthyroidism. Scientists amplified the TCR beta CDR3 regions from RNA transcripts. First-round RT-PCR employed HTBI primers, with a second-round multiplex PCR after it. Each CDR3 protein is one row after TCRdb ran MiXCR on the multiplex PCR reads. The repertoire holds hundreds of thousands of distinct CDR3 sequences, with under 50% as singletons. Sequencing was carried out using peripheral blood. These receptors were collected from an adult man with Graves' ophthalmopathy.

This clonotype was observed many times. The chain is built from TRBV9 and TRBJ2-7; no clear D gene. V was clipped by 0 bases and J by 2 bases, with 9 bases between them. The CDR3 totals 14 residues. Looked up from germline, CDR1 is SGDLS and CDR2 is YYNGEE. The DNA of the CDR3 is TGTGCCAGCAGCGTAGGACCGGAGACCTACGAGCAGTACTTC. Translating it yields CASSVGPETYEQYF.

The chain couples TRBV29-1 to TRBJ1-2; maybe TRBD1 (6 bases). Germline loops: CDR1 SQVTM, CDR2 ANQGSEA. The CDR3 spans 12 residues. The V end was cut by 8 bases, the J end by 4 bases, with 14 bases between. The CDR3 protein is CSLAGGGYGYTF. CDR3 in DNA: TGCAGCTTAGCGGGAGGGGGCTATGGCTACACCTTC.

The chain links TRBV4-1 to TRBJ2-7; 9 nucleotides agree with TRBD1. V shed 3 bases and J 3 bases; nucleotides not matched to a gene: 3. This CDR3 comprises 14 residues. The germline V gene encodes CDR1 MGHRA and CDR2 YSYEKL. This CDR3 reads CASSQGQGFYEQYF. CDR3 DNA sequence: TGCGCCAGCAGCCAGGGACAGGGTTTCTACGAGCAGTACTTC.

The chain carries TRBV15 and TRBJ1-1; perhaps TRBD1 as D (5 bases). The CDR3 runs 14 residues. Trimming took off 0 bases at V and 4 bases at J, with 9 bases between the two ends. Germline V gene sequence: CDR1 LNHNV, CDR2 YYDKDF (reference sequence). DNA for the CDR3: TGTGCCACCAGCAGAGACAGGGTATCCACTGAAGCTTTCTTT. It yields the protein CATSRDRVSTEAFF.

The V and J genes are TRBV30 and TRBJ1-4; D gene uncertain. CDR1 and CDR2 (germline): GTSNPN, SVGIG (reference sequence). The CDR3 runs to 13 residues. Trimming stripped 1 base from V and 1 base from J, with 4 bases between. The CDR3 here is CAWSALTNEKLFF. In DNA form, the CDR3 reads TGTGCCTGGAGTGCGTTAACTAATGAAAAACTGTTTTTT.

This clonotype was recorded many times. The chain's CDR3 is CASQDYEQYF. The DNA of the CDR3 is TGTGCCAGCCAAGATTACGAGCAGTACTTC. The gene calls are TRBV6-1 and TRBJ2-7; D gene unclear. CDR1 and CDR2 from the germline V gene are MNHNS and SASEGT. This CDR3 contains 10 residues. With 8 bases removed from V and 4 bases from J, the gap between germline ends came to 6 bases.

This clonotype appeared a single time. This chain connects TRBV7-9 to TRBJ2-5, with TRBD1 identical over 9 bases. This CDR3 region has 14 residues. Trimming took 5 bases from V and 5 from J; bases not matched to a gene: 6. In germline, CDR1 is SEHNR, CDR2 FQNEAQ (reference sequence). CDR3 sequence: CASSRDRARETQYF. The DNA of the CDR3 is TGTGCCAGCAGCCGGGACAGGGCCAGGGAGACCCAGTACTTC.

This sequence joins TRBV5-1 and TRBJ1-2; the match to TRBD1 covers 7 bases. This CDR3 is built from 16 residues. The germline gives CDR1 SGHRS, CDR2 YFSETQ. V lost 1 base and J lost 3; bases outside the gene matches: 9. The CDR3 is CASSLNSGTDDYGYTF. In nucleotides, the CDR3 is TGCGCCAGCAGCTTGAACAGCGGGACAGATGACTATGGCTACACCTTC.

The V call is TRBV20-1, the J call TRBJ2-6; 12 nucleotides align to TRBD1. The length of the CDR3 is 16 residues. The V and J ends lost 6 bases and 2 bases, in that order; junction bases with no gene match: 5. Germline CDR1 DFQATT, CDR2 SNEGSKA (reference sequence). The CDR3 region is CSAAGTGGPGANVLTF. CDR3 nucleotide sequence: TGCAGTGCGGCCGGGACAGGGGGCCCTGGGGCCAACGTCCTGACTTTC.

Concerning this clonotype: With a much larger clone just one base away, this may be a read error. The chain links TRBV7-2 to TRBJ2-7, with 11 bases that match TRBD1. V gave up 5 bases and J gave up 6 bases; unmatched junction bases: 9. From germline, CDR1 is SGHTA and CDR2 FQGNSA. The CDR3 length is 15 residues. This CDR3 is CASSRHGQGACEQYF. The CDR3 DNA reads as TGTGCCAGCAGCCGCCACGGACAGGGGGCTTGCGAGCAGTACTTC.

In its sample, this clonotype was seen many times. The V call is TRBV6-2 or TRBV6-3, the J call TRBJ2-7; perhaps TRBD2 as D (5 bases). V was pared by 6 bases and J by 2 bases, with 11 bases between. CDR3 length: 13 residues. Germline V gives CDR1 MNHEY, CDR2 SVGEGT. The CDR3 is CASSRGSAYEQYF. The CDR3 nucleotides are TGTGCCAGCAGCCGAGGGAGTGCCTACGAGCAGTACTTC.

This clonotype was recorded many times. This rearrangement joins TRBV19 to TRBJ2-7, with TRBD1 matching 7 bases. Trimming removed 6 bases from V and 5 bases from J; junction bases left unmatched: 13. The CDR3 extends over 15 amino acids. The germline CDR1 and CDR2 sequences are LNHDA and SQIVND (reference sequence). The CDR3, as DNA: TGTGCCAGTAGACCCTTGGCAGGGGGTTACGACGAGCAGTACTTC. Its protein is CASRPLAGGYDEQYF.

This clonotype was seen only a few times. The chain combines TRBV3-1 with TRBJ1-2, with D unclear. V was cut by 0 bases and J by 8 bases, with 10 bases left in between. The CDR3 covers 13 residues. Germline V gene sequence: CDR1 LGHDT, CDR2 YNNKEL (reference sequence). CDR3: CASSQEGQSGYTF. CDR3 coding DNA: TGTGCCAGCAGCCAAGAAGGCCAATCAGGCTACACCTTC.

The chain joins TRBV29-1 to TRBJ2-5; 7 nucleotides align to TRBD2. This CDR3 comprises 14 residues. V was clipped by 0 bases and J by 4 bases; unmatched bases: 5. From germline, CDR1 is SQVTM and CDR2 ANQGSEA. The CDR3 DNA follows: TGCAGCGTTGAAGATACTAGCGCTGGAGAGACCCAGTACTTC. Amino acid sequence: CSVEDTSAGETQYF.

This clonotype was recorded many times. The genes are TRBV2 and TRBJ1-6; tentative D call: TRBD1 (5 bases). Trimming shortened V by 1 base and J by 5 bases, and 9 bases separated the two germline ends. The germline V gene encodes CDR1 SNHLY and CDR2 FYNNEI. The CDR3 has 15 amino acids. CDR3 sequence reads: CASSEGRANNSPLHF. CDR3 DNA sequence: TGTGCCAGCAGTGAAGGCAGGGCGAATAATTCACCCCTCCACTTT.

J is TRBJ1-5 and V is TRBV5-1, with D possibly TRBD1 on 6 matching bases. The CDR3 contains 14 residues. Trimming shortened V by 2 bases and J by 7 bases, and 13 bases separated the two germline ends. CDR1 is SGHRS, CDR2 YFSETQ, per germline. CDR3 nucleotide sequence: TGCGCCAGCAGCTTCGCCAGGGGTCGGCAGCCCCAGCATTTT. Residues: CASSFARGRQPQHF.

The chain has TRBV25-1 and TRBJ1-3, with D uncertain. V shed 2 bases and J shed 4 bases, with 15 bases lying between them. The CDR3 contains 16 residues. Per germline, CDR1 MGHDK and CDR2 SYGVNS. CDR3 nucleotides: TGTGCCAGCAGTGAAGCCCCTCGTGGCCCGGGAAACACCATATATTTT. Translated: CASSEAPRGPGNTIYF.

The genes are TRBV29-1 and TRBJ1-4, with 8 bases matching TRBD1. V was clipped by 7 bases and J by 10 bases; unmatched bases: 11. CDR3 size: 13 residues. Germline lookup yields CDR1 SQVTM and CDR2 ANQGSEA. This CDR3 reads CSARDRQRGKLFF. The CDR3, as DNA: TGCAGCGCCCGGGACAGGCAGAGAGGAAAACTGTTTTTT. Together with reference TRBV29-1 and TRBJ1-4, the CDR3 gives the full variable domain: SAVISQKPSRDICQRGTSLTIQCQVDSQVTMMFWYRQQPGQSLTLIATANQGSEATYESGFVIDKFPISRPNLTFSTLTVSNMSPEDSSIYLCSARDRQRGKLFFGSGTQLSVL.

V and J are TRBV9 and TRBJ2-2; the D gene is possibly TRBD1 (6 bases). This CDR3 is built from 17 residues. From germline, CDR1 is SGDLS and CDR2 YYNGEE. With 3 bases removed from V and 5 bases from J, the gap between germline ends came to 20 bases. The CDR3 nucleotides read TGTGCCAGCAGCGCACCCCCTACAGGGCAGGGAACCGGGGAGCTGTTTTTT. This encodes CASSAPPTGQGTGELFF.

The chain uses TRBV5-1 and TRBJ2-1; 11 bases match TRBD2. With V trimmed by 3 bases and J by 5 bases, 10 bases remained unmatched. The CDR3 loop spans 17 amino acids. CDR1 and CDR2 from the germline V gene are SGHRS and YFSETQ. CDR3 residues: CASSWTTTSGSDNEQFF. CDR3 bases: TGCGCCAGCAGCTGGACCACTACTAGCGGGAGTGACAATGAGCAGTTCTTC.

The rearrangement uses TRBV20-1 and TRBJ2-2; TRBD2 aligns across 9 bases. The V gene end was trimmed by 0 bases and the J gene end by 11 bases; junction bases not matched to a gene: 7. The germline V gene has CDR1 DFQATT and CDR2 SNEGSKA (reference sequence). The CDR3 has 14 residues. The CDR3 DNA is TGCAGTGCTAGAGATAGGGCGCGGGGGGGCGAGCTGTTTTTT. It codes for CSARDRARGGELFF.

V is TRBV9 and J is TRBJ2-2; no definite D call. V was trimmed by 3 bases and J by 4 bases, leaving 10 bases between them. Germline CDR1 reads SGDLS; CDR2 reads YYNGEE. The CDR3 is 14 amino acids. CDR3: CASSARAGTGELFF. The CDR3 DNA reads as TGTGCCAGCAGCGCCCGGGCAGGCACCGGGGAGCTGTTTTTT.

The chain joins TRBV10-1 to TRBJ1-6; D remains ambiguous. Per the germline V gene, CDR1 is WNHNN and CDR2 is SYGVQD (reference sequence). This CDR3 contains 11 residues. V was clipped by 5 bases and J by 10 bases, with 6 bases between them. CDR3 in DNA: TGCGCCAGCAGTTTGAGCTCACCCCTCCACTTT. Amino acids: CASSLSSPLHF.

The sample holds many counts of this clonotype. The CDR3: CSARSQLNEKLFF. The CDR3 DNA sequence: TGCAGTGCTAGAAGTCAGCTCAATGAAAAACTGTTTTTT. This chain connects TRBV20-1 to TRBJ1-4; D remains ambiguous. CDR1 and CDR2 (germline): DFQATT, SNEGSKA (reference sequence). The CDR3 covers 13 residues. Trimming cost V 2 bases and J 5 bases, with 9 bases left between them.

This clonotype was counted a few times. The chain joins TRBV5-4 to TRBJ2-2, with 11 bases matching TRBD2. This CDR3 is 17 amino acids long. The germline V gene has CDR1 SGHNT and CDR2 YYREEE (reference sequence). V lost 4 bases to trimming and J lost 1 base; unmatched junction nucleotides: 6. CDR3 nucleotides: TGTGCCAGCAGCCCTACGACTAGCGGGGTGAACACCGGGGAGCTGTTTTTT. Its protein product is CASSPTTSGVNTGELFF.

This clonotype came up many times. J is TRBJ2-5 and V is TRBV10-3; 11 bases fit TRBD2. V lost 10 bases and J lost 4; bases outside the gene matches: 14. CDR1 ENHRY and CDR2 SYGVKD come from the germline V gene. The CDR3 has 16 residues. The DNA of the CDR3 is TGTGCCACCCTTCCGGGACTAGCGGTTCACTCAGAGACCCAGTACTTC. Translating gives CATLPGLAVHSETQYF.